This T cell receptor beta chain came from a study of T cells in Graves' hyperthyroidism and ophthalmopathy. Study overall: Blood was drawn when the patient was first diagnosed and still untreated.

This clonotype was counted ten times or more. Diagnosing involved the use of clinical symptoms, serum thyroxine and TRAb, thyroid ultrasound and orbital computed tomography. Germline assignment: CDR1 SGHVS and CDR2 FQNEAQ. The V gene lost 5 bases and the J gene lost 1 base, with 10 bases spanning the gap. CDR3 size: 14 residues. TCR beta CDR3 regions were amplified from RNA transcripts. First-round RT-PCR with HTBI primers amplified the TCR CDR3 region. Each CDR3 protein gets one entry after TCRdb re-called the multiplex PCR reads with MiXCR. The sample has some 600,000 distinct CDR3 sequences, about 15% seen once.

The sample taken for sequencing was blood. The genes are TRBV7-8 and TRBJ2-3; D is undetermined. The TCR originated in a woman aged 25 to 39 with Graves' hyperthyroidism that later progressed to Graves' ophthalmopathy. CDR3 region: CASSIRRGTDTQYF. In DNA, the CDR3 is TGTGCCAGCAGCATCAGACGGGGCACAGATACGCAGTATTTT.